The source of this T cell receptor (beta chain) is a study of regulatory T cells in long-lasting Graves disease. Study context: Graves' patients who were just diagnosed had used antithyroid drugs for under 3 months.

Libraries of TCR beta came from iRepertoire HTBI primers plus Arm-PCR of CDR3 regions. Using its own MiXCR run on the multiplex PCR reads, TCRdb lists one record per CDR3 protein. The sample lists approximately 390,000 distinct CDR3 sequences, 15% to 20% seen once, with 20% in the top ten. Time point described: newly diagnosed GD, antithyroid drugs for less than 3 months. Scientists built the TCR library using RNA that was extracted from PBMCs. The table lists this clonotype with many counts. The same sample was also studied in work on T cells in Graves' hyperthyroidism and ophthalmopathy.

The sequenced sample was peripheral blood mononuclear cells (PBMCs), obtained at new diagnosis, from a patient treated with antithyroid drugs. The sequence was collected from a woman younger than 35 with Graves disease.

CDR3 in DNA: TGTGCCAGCAGCTTAGACCGGGCGGAGCAGTTCTTC. Translating gives CASSLDRAEQFF. The chain employs TRBV7-8 and TRBJ2-1; D unclear. Trimming pared 1 base from V and 10 bases from J, leaving 8 bases between. This CDR3 is built from 12 residues. In germline, CDR1 is SGHVS, CDR2 FQNEAQ.